Below are 15 T cell receptor beta chains sequenced from a single sample in a study of blood T cell repertoires in COVID-19. Clones were sequenced by immunoSEQ multiplex PCR, and TCRdb holds only the in-frame ones, with some missing. The sample lists 99,000 or so clones, 70% to 90% occurring once. Sequenced sample: peripheral blood. These receptors originate from a woman aged 55 to 70 in a cohort sampled during active or convalescent COVID-19.

J is TRBJ2-3 and V is TRBV3-1 (or the pseudogene TRBV3-2), with a weak D call TRBD2 (6 bases). CDR3 length equals 14 residues. The ends were cut back, 0 bases at V and 7 bases at J, with 11 bases in the middle. The V gene's germline CDR1 is LGHDT and CDR2 YNNKEL (reference sequence). The CDR3 nucleotides are TGTGCCAGCAGCCAAGAAGGGACTTCGTATACGCAGTATTTT. Protein: CASSQEGTSYTQYF.

This clone has more than one count but fewer than ten. The rearrangement uses TRBV19 and TRBJ1-2; 9 nucleotides align to TRBD1. J gave up 4 bases and V 4 bases, and 10 bases lay outside the gene matches. The germline V gene has CDR1 LNHDA and CDR2 SQIVND (reference sequence). The CDR3 totals 16 residues. CDR3: CASSTRGVQGAYGYTF. As DNA, the CDR3 is TGTGCCAGTAGTACCCGGGGGGTACAGGGGGCCTATGGCTACACCTTC.

The chain is built from TRBV27 and TRBJ2-2; 8 bases align to TRBD1. The germline gives CDR1 MNHEY, CDR2 SMNVEV (reference sequence). The CDR3 is 15 residues long. J lost 1 base, V lost 6 bases, and 4 bases had no gene match. The CDR3 DNA sequence: TGTGCCAGCAGGAGACAGGGGTTGAACACCGGGGAGCTGTTTTTT. Its protein is CASRRQGLNTGELFF.

V usage is TRBV7-3 and J usage is TRBJ2-1; TRBD2 matches at 8 bases. Germline V lookup: CDR1 SGHTA, CDR2 FQGTGA. The CDR3 is 15 residues long. After removal of 4 bases from V and 4 bases from J, the junction contained 6 bases not matched to a gene. The DNA for the CDR3 is TGTGCCAGCAGCTCTGCGGGGGGCTCGTACAATGAGCAGTTCTTC. Protein: CASSSAGGSYNEQFF.

This chain uses TRBV11-1 with TRBJ2-1, with TRBD1 matching 7 bases. The V and J ends lost 4 bases and 3 bases, in that order; junction bases with no gene match: 9. Germline V gene sequence: CDR1 SGHAT, CDR2 FQDESV (reference sequence). The CDR3 length is 16 residues. DNA of the CDR3: TGTGCCAGCAGCTCCAGACAGGGTCCCTACTACAATGAGCAGTTCTTC. Protein product: CASSSRQGPYYNEQFF.

The chain is built from TRBV10-3 and TRBJ1-2; 7 bases match TRBD1. CDR1 and CDR2 (germline): ENHRY, SYGVKD. The CDR3 covers 15 residues. Germline trimming cut 0 bases from V and 4 bases from J; bases unmatched to any gene: 5. The CDR3 loop is CAISESRGQIYGYTF. The CDR3, as DNA: TGTGCCATCAGTGAGTCAAGGGGACAGATCTATGGCTACACCTTC.

The rearrangement links TRBV15 to TRBJ2-1; D is possibly TRBD2 (6 bases). Germline loops: CDR1 LNHNV, CDR2 YYDKDF (reference sequence). The V gene lost 9 bases and the J gene lost 4 bases, with 22 bases spanning the gap. The CDR3 sequence is 16 residues long. CDR3 sequence (DNA): TGTGCCACAGGGTTGGGGCCTCGGGGGAGATACAATGAGCAGTTCTTC. Residues: CATGLGPRGRYNEQFF.

Details on this clone: An end of the junction does not agree with germline; a read error may underlie this. The V and J genes are TRBV11-2 and TRBJ1-2; weak D call: TRBD1 (5 bases). The length of the CDR3 is 13 residues. Per germline, CDR1 SGHAT and CDR2 FQNNGV. The CDR3: CASSLDRGGVLLF. The CDR3, as DNA: TGTGCCAGCAGCTTAGACCGGGGCGGGGTGCTCCTCTTC.

This chain links TRBV6-5 with TRBJ2-1, with 7 nucleotides matching TRBD1. The germline CDR1 and CDR2 sequences are MNHEY and SVGAGI. The CDR3 covers 13 residues. Trimming cost V 10 bases and J 6 bases; bases outside gene matches: 9. The CDR3 sequence: CATKGGAGNEQFF. CDR3 DNA: TGTGCCACCAAAGGGGGCGCCGGCAATGAGCAGTTCTTC.

The V and J genes are TRBV19 and TRBJ1-2, with D perhaps TRBD1 (5 bases). Germline V gene data show CDR1 as LNHDA and CDR2 as SQIVND (reference sequence). V was cut by 2 bases and J by 0 bases, with 7 bases left in between. There are 14 residues in the CDR3. CDR3: CASSISRANYGYTF. CDR3 coding DNA: TGTGCCAGTAGTATATCCAGGGCTAACTATGGCTACACCTTC.

V and J are TRBV7-9 and TRBJ2-3; D might be TRBD1 (6 bases). Germline V gives CDR1 SEHNR, CDR2 FQNEAQ (reference sequence). CDR3 size: 13 residues. V lost 3 bases, J lost 6 bases, and 10 bases lay in between. The CDR3 spells CASSFNDRDTQYF. In nucleotides, the CDR3 is TGTGCCAGCAGCTTCAATGACAGGGATACGCAGTATTTT.

The V call is TRBV7-9, the J call TRBJ1-5, with D unclear. Trimming cost V 2 bases and J 9 bases, with 8 bases left between them. The CDR3 sequence is 12 residues long. Germline values: CDR1 SEHNR, CDR2 FQNEAQ (reference sequence). The CDR3 nucleotides read TGTGCCAGCAGCTTAAACAGTCTGCCCCAGCATTTT. Its translation: CASSLNSLPQHF.

The CDR3 region has the DNA TGTGCCAGCAGCTTAGCTGGGGGCGAGGTAGAGACCCAGTACTTC. Translating gives CASSLAGGEVETQYF. The chain recombines TRBV7-2 with TRBJ2-5; tentatively, D is TRBD1 (6 bases). The germline gives CDR1 SGHTA, CDR2 FQGNSA. Trimming removed 0 bases at V and 4 bases at J, with 12 bases between. This CDR3 comprises 15 residues.

The V and J genes are TRBV18 and TRBJ1-2; 7 nucleotides match TRBD1. There are 15 residues in the CDR3. CDR1 KGHSH and CDR2 LQKENI come from the germline V gene. The J segment lost 3 bases and the V segment lost 2 bases, leaving 6 bases of the junction unmatched. For the CDR3, the DNA is TGTGCCAGCTCACCAGCCACAGGGGTGGACTATGGCTACACCTTC. Protein: CASSPATGVDYGYTF.

J is TRBJ1-1 and V is TRBV5-5; 8 positions match TRBD1. This CDR3 spans 15 amino acids. V dropped 4 bases and J dropped 2; count of bases not matched to a gene: 7. Germline CDR1 SGHKS, CDR2 YYEKEE (reference sequence). The CDR3 DNA follows: TGTGCCAGCAGCACCGCCGGACAGGGAAACACTGAAGCTTTCTTT. This sequence encodes CASSTAGQGNTEAFF.